The 32 T cell receptor beta chains given below trace back to one sample, sequenced in a study of CD8 T cells in ankylosing spondylitis. TCRdb called the 5' RACE reads again in MiXCR, with one record for every CDR3 protein. The sample includes around 300,000 distinct CDR3 sequences, roughly 12% seen only once; the top ten take roughly a tenth. The specimen sequenced was blood, either unsorted or a sorted T cell fraction (not recorded which). All receptors derive from a female donor with ankylosing spondylitis or in good health (not recorded which).

This clonotype was found many times. CDR3 in DNA: TGTGCCTGGAGTAGGGACTACGAGCAGTACTTC. Encoded protein: CAWSRDYEQYF. The chain carries TRBV30 and TRBJ2-7; D is undetermined. Germline values: CDR1 GTSNPN, CDR2 SVGIG (reference sequence). Trimming removed 2 bases from V and 3 bases from J, with 5 bases in between. There are 11 residues in the CDR3.

This clonotype was seen a handful of times. The V and J genes are TRBV5-1 and TRBJ2-3; D call uncertain. In germline, CDR1 is SGHRS, CDR2 YFSETQ. Trimming pared 1 base from V and 7 bases from J, leaving 10 bases between. The CDR3 is made up of 13 amino acids. The DNA of the CDR3 is TGCGCCAGCAGCTTGAGTAGCCCGAATACGCAGTATTTT. It translates to CASSLSSPNTQYF.

The J gene is TRBJ1-1, the V gene TRBV11-2, with D hard to call. CDR1 is SGHAT, CDR2 FQNNGV, per germline. The CDR3 runs to 15 residues. V lost 2 bases and J 6 bases, leaving 16 bases between the germline ends. This chain's CDR3 is CASSLKLGRLAEAFF. CDR3 sequence (DNA): TGTGCCAGCAGCTTAAAACTAGGGAGATTAGCTGAAGCTTTCTTT.

This chain joins TRBV7-9 and TRBJ2-1; TRBD1 might be the D (7 bases). The V end was cut by 4 bases, the J end by 8 bases, with 15 bases between. CDR1 and CDR2 from the germline V gene are SEHNR and FQNEAQ (reference sequence). The CDR3 runs to 14 residues. The CDR3 here is CASSSVRGVDEQFF. The CDR3 DNA sequence: TGTGCCAGCAGCTCGGTCAGGGGGGTCGATGAGCAGTTCTTC.

This clonotype was detected many times. The chain recombines TRBV5-1 with TRBJ2-1, with D unclear. V shed 1 base and J shed 8 bases, with 10 bases lying between them. Germline CDR1 reads SGHRS; CDR2 reads YFSETQ. This CDR3 spans 13 amino acids. In DNA, the CDR3 is TGCGCCAGCAGCTTGAGGCCAGGTGATGAGCAGTTCTTC. Encoded protein: CASSLRPGDEQFF.

This clonotype was seen only a few times. The rearrangement joins TRBV6-1 to TRBJ2-3; TRBD1 matches at 8 bases. V shed 6 bases and J 1 base; nucleotides not matched to a gene: 3. Germline-derived CDR1 and CDR2 are MNHNS and SASEGT. This CDR3 has 14 residues. As DNA, the CDR3 is TGTGCCAGCAGACCGGACAGGGGCACAGATACGCAGTATTTT. It translates to CASRPDRGTDTQYF.

The table lists this clonotype with many counts. The V gene is TRBV5-1, the J gene TRBJ2-3; maybe TRBD2 (6 bases). The V end was cut by 2 bases, the J end by 0 bases, with 10 bases between. The CDR3 is 15 residues long. Germline V lookup: CDR1 SGHRS, CDR2 YFSETQ. Here the CDR3 DNA reads TGCGCCAGCAGCTTCGGGAGCACAAGCACAGATACGCAGTATTTT. Translating it yields CASSFGSTSTDTQYF.

This clonotype occurred a few times. The chain has TRBV28 and TRBJ2-1; 10 bases match TRBD2. Looked up from germline, CDR1 is MDHEN and CDR2 is SYDVKM. J lost 6 bases, V lost 3 bases, and 8 bases had no gene match. CDR3 length: 16 amino acids. The CDR3, as DNA: TGTGCCAGCAGTTTTCCCCTTAGCGGGAGGATCAATGAGCAGTTCTTC. This sequence encodes CASSFPLSGRINEQFF.

V is TRBV5-1 and J is TRBJ1-6; 7 bases align to TRBD1. V shed 2 bases, J shed 10 bases, and the junction held 9 bases outside the gene matches. The CDR3 runs 15 residues. Germline loops: CDR1 SGHRS, CDR2 YFSETQ. CDR3 residues: CASSLGQARYSPLHF. The CDR3 bases are TGCGCCAGCAGCTTAGGACAGGCCCGATACTCACCCCTCCACTTT.

In its sample, this clonotype was seen a few times. V usage is TRBV12-3 or TRBV12-4 and J usage is TRBJ1-1; D possibly corresponds to TRBD1 (5 bases). Trimming pared 11 bases from V and 1 base from J, leaving 23 bases between. The CDR3 runs 16 residues. CDR3: CAGTRDSQGGNTEAFF. DNA for the CDR3: TGTGCCGGTACTCGGGACTCGCAGGGAGGGAACACTGAAGCTTTCTTT.

This clonotype came up a few times. This chain connects TRBV7-9 to TRBJ1-6; weak D call: TRBD1 (5 bases). Trimming removed 0 bases at V and 10 bases at J, with 10 bases between. The CDR3 runs to 14 residues. Germline V gene sequence: CDR1 SEHNR, CDR2 FQNEAQ (reference sequence). In DNA form, the CDR3 reads TGTGCCAGCAGCTTAGCTCAGGGCCCCTCACCCCTCCACTTT. Its translation is CASSLAQGPSPLHF.

This clonotype came up many times. This chain joins TRBV2 and TRBJ1-1; D perhaps matches TRBD1 (5 bases). This CDR3 spans 12 amino acids. From germline, CDR1 is SNHLY and CDR2 FYNNEI. V dropped 6 bases and J dropped 11 bases, with 16 bases sitting between them. The CDR3 is CASRVMDTAAFF. CDR3 DNA sequence: TGTGCCAGCAGGGTGATGGACACGGCGGCTTTCTTT.

This sequence joins TRBV28 and TRBJ2-1, with D unresolved. The V and J ends lost 7 bases and 9 bases respectively, with 16 bases between them. The germline V gene has CDR1 MDHEN and CDR2 SYDVKM. The CDR3 runs 13 residues. In nucleotides, the CDR3 is TGTGCCAGCACCCGTGGGTGGAGCAGTGAGCAGTTCTTC. It encodes CASTRGWSSEQFF.

A word on this clonotype: At one boundary the junction diverges from the germline segment, which might be a read error. The CDR3 coding sequence is TGTGCCAGCTGCCAACGCCAGGGGGCTAGCGGAAACAATGAGCAGTTCTTC. Translation gives CASCQRQGASGNNEQFF. The chain carries TRBV3-1 and TRBJ2-1, with a weak D call TRBD1 (8 bases). CDR1 is LGHDT, CDR2 YNNKEL, per germline (reference sequence). The CDR3 extends over 17 amino acids.

This clonotype appeared many times. The CDR3 loop is CASSETGRGTDTQYF. CDR3 bases: TGTGCCAGCAGTGAAACAGGGCGAGGGACAGATACGCAGTATTTT. The chain carries TRBV25-1 and TRBJ2-3, with D perhaps matching TRBD1 (6 bases). This CDR3 has 15 residues. The ends were cut back, 2 bases at V and 3 bases at J, with 12 bases in the middle. CDR1 is MGHDK and CDR2 is SYGVNS in the germline V gene. Drawing the rest from reference TRBV25-1 and TRBJ2-3, the complete variable domain is EADIYQTPRYLVIGTGKKITLECSQTMGHDKMYWYQQDPGMELHLIHYSYGVNSTEKGDLSSESTVSRIRTEHFPLTLESARPSHTSQYLCASSETGRGTDTQYFGPGTRLTVL.

This clonotype was picked up a small number of times. The V and J genes are TRBV27 and TRBJ2-3; D ambiguous. V lost 1 base and J 2 bases, leaving 10 bases between the germline ends. Germline assignment: CDR1 MNHEY and CDR2 SMNVEV (reference sequence). The CDR3 is made up of 15 amino acids. CDR3 in amino acids: CASSLFSGHTDTQYF. CDR3 bases: TGTGCCAGCAGTTTATTTTCGGGCCACACAGATACGCAGTATTTT.

The V call is TRBV6-2 or TRBV6-3, the J call TRBJ1-1, with D maybe TRBD1 (6 bases). The V gene's germline CDR1 is MNHEY and CDR2 SVGEGT. V lost 5 bases and J lost 12, with 19 bases in between. The CDR3 is 13 residues long. CDR3 sequence: CASSPGGPGITFF. The CDR3 DNA reads as TGTGCCAGCAGTCCTGGGGGGCCGGGGATCACTTTCTTT.

This clonotype was recorded a few times. This chain links TRBV28 with TRBJ2-7, with D uncertain. The ends were cut back, 1 base at V and 5 bases at J, with 9 bases in the middle. This CDR3 has 13 amino acids. Germline loops: CDR1 MDHEN, CDR2 SYDVKM. The CDR3 protein is CASSLSSVNEQYF. The CDR3 coding sequence is TGTGCCAGCAGTTTATCTTCGGTCAACGAGCAGTACTTC.

In its sample, this clonotype was seen many times. The chain links TRBV20-1 to TRBJ2-2, with D hard to call. The CDR3 is made up of 10 amino acids. V gave up 5 bases and J gave up 6 bases, with 4 bases separating them. Germline V gene lookup returns CDR1 DFQATT and CDR2 SNEGSKA (reference sequence). The CDR3 sequence: CSAQAGELFF. CDR3 in DNA: TGCAGTGCTCAGGCCGGGGAGCTGTTTTTT.

In this sample, this clonotype turned up many times. The V and J genes are TRBV7-6 and TRBJ1-4, with TRBD1 matching 9 bases. CDR3 size: 14 residues. The ends lost 5 bases at V and 8 bases at J; junction bases unmatched: 6. Germline V gene sequence: CDR1 SGHVS, CDR2 FNYEAQ. The CDR3 region is CASSQGQGGEKLFF. The CDR3 DNA follows: TGTGCCAGCAGCCAGGGACAGGGTGGAGAAAAACTGTTTTTT.

In this sample, this clonotype turned up many times. The chain carries TRBV4-2 and TRBJ2-7; D uncertain. The CDR3 spans 14 residues. V lost 4 bases, J lost 2 bases, and 12 bases lay in between. Germline V gene data show CDR1 as LGHNA and CDR2 as YNFKEQ. The CDR3 DNA sequence: TGTGCCAGCAGCCCCGGATTACCTCCCTACGAGCAGTACTTC. Its translation is CASSPGLPPYEQYF.

This clonotype was counted a few times. The chain combines TRBV20-1 with TRBJ2-7, with D possibly TRBD1 on 6 matching bases. This CDR3 is 15 amino acids long. V lost 0 bases and J 1 base, leaving 13 bases between the germline ends. Germline CDR1 DFQATT, CDR2 SNEGSKA (reference sequence). The CDR3 spells CSARDPRGVSYEQYF. For the CDR3, the DNA is TGCAGTGCTAGAGACCCCAGGGGTGTTTCCTACGAGCAGTACTTC.

This clonotype has at least ten counts. This rearrangement joins TRBV20-1 to TRBJ2-1; 10 bases are a match to TRBD2. V shed 2 bases and J 9 bases; nucleotides not matched to a gene: 7. The CDR3 has 14 amino acids. The germline gives CDR1 DFQATT, CDR2 SNEGSKA (reference sequence). The CDR3 is CSARSGTSVFEQFF. Here the CDR3 DNA reads TGCAGTGCTAGATCCGGGACTAGCGTATTTGAGCAGTTCTTC.

The CDR3 DNA is TGTGCCAGCAGCCAAAGGACTAGCGAGAACACCGGGGAGCTGTTTTTT. It codes for CASSQRTSENTGELFF. The chain is built from TRBV7-2 and TRBJ2-2; 9 bases line up with TRBD2. The CDR3 runs to 16 residues. Germline assignment: CDR1 SGHTA and CDR2 FQGNSA. V was pared by 5 bases and J by 1 base, with 5 bases of the junction left unmatched.

This clonotype occurred many times. The chain recombines TRBV28 with TRBJ2-1; tentative D call: TRBD1 (5 bases). CDR1 MDHEN and CDR2 SYDVKM come from the germline V gene. The V gene lost 3 bases and the J gene lost 4 bases, with 16 bases spanning the gap. This CDR3 spans 16 amino acids. The CDR3 DNA reads TGTGCCAGCAGTTTGCCTTATATAAAGGGGTACAATGAGCAGTTCTTC. Translation: CASSLPYIKGYNEQFF.

This clonotype has at least ten counts. The CDR3, as DNA: TGTGCCACCAGCAGACGCTCCTCCTACGAGCAGTACTTC. It specifies CATSRRSSYEQYF. V usage is TRBV15 and J usage is TRBJ2-7; D is unclear. V lost 2 bases and J lost 0, with 5 bases in between. There are 13 residues in the CDR3. Per the germline V gene, CDR1 is LNHNV and CDR2 is YYDKDF (reference sequence).

This clonotype was observed a handful of times. The DNA of the CDR3 is TGTGCCAGCAGTCGCGCGACAGGGGGCGGACATGGCTACACCTTC. This codes for CASSRATGGGHGYTF. This sequence joins TRBV6-1 and TRBJ1-2; 10 bases align to TRBD1. There are 15 residues in the CDR3. The V and J ends lost 5 bases and 6 bases, in that order; junction bases with no gene match: 9. Germline CDR1 and CDR2: MNHNS and SASEGT.

In this sample, this clonotype turned up many times. The chain uses TRBV9 and TRBJ2-5; D is uncertain. V gave up 0 bases and J gave up 3 bases, with 9 bases separating them. CDR1 SGDLS and CDR2 YYNGEE come from the germline V gene. The CDR3 spans 14 residues. DNA of the CDR3: TGTGCCAGCAGCGTAGGAGGCAGAGAAGAGACCCAGTACTTC. Its protein product is CASSVGGREETQYF.

There are many counts of this clonotype. This rearrangement joins TRBV7-9 to TRBJ1-1; the D is unclear. The CDR3 is made up of 15 amino acids. The germline V and J ends were trimmed by 6 bases and 7 bases, with 21 bases remaining between them. CDR1 and CDR2 (germline): SEHNR, FQNEAQ (reference sequence). Written as DNA, the CDR3 is TGTGCCAGCAGGTCCTTGACCCCAAGACCAGGTGAAGCTTTCTTT. It encodes CASRSLTPRPGEAFF. Drawing the rest from reference TRBV7-9 and TRBJ1-1, the complete variable domain is DTGVSQNPRHKITKRGQNVTFRCDPISEHNRLYWYRQTLGQGPEFLTYFQNEAQLEKSRLLSDRFSAERPKGSFSTLEIQRTEQGDSAMYLCASRSLTPRPGEAFFGQGTRLTVV.

This clonotype was seen repeatedly, ten times or more. The rearrangement joins TRBV5-1 to TRBJ2-1, with TRBD2 matching over 10 bases. The germline CDR1 and CDR2 sequences are SGHRS and YFSETQ. The trim removed 6 bases at V and 0 bases at J, leaving 3 bases unmatched. This CDR3 has 15 amino acids. CDR3 sequence: CASNLAGGSYNEQFF. The CDR3 DNA reads TGCGCCAGCAATTTAGCGGGAGGCTCCTACAATGAGCAGTTCTTC. Based on the CDR3 plus reference TRBV5-1 and TRBJ2-1, the full variable domain is KAGVTQTPRYLIKTRGQQVTLSCSPISGHRSVSWYQQTPGQGLQFLFEYFSETQRNKGNFPGRFSGRQFSNSRSEMNVSTLELGDSALYLCASNLAGGSYNEQFFGPGTRLTVL.

This clonotype has a handful of counts. The chain recombines TRBV18 with TRBJ1-1; D not certain. Per the germline V gene, CDR1 is KGHSH and CDR2 is LQKENI. Trimming took off 3 bases at V and 1 base at J, with 15 bases between the two ends. There are 16 residues in the CDR3. The CDR3 DNA follows: TGTGCCAGCTCACCTGTGAACCGGGCGCAGAACACTGAAGCTTTCTTT. Protein sequence: CASSPVNRAQNTEAFF. The full variable domain, with the rest looked up from reference TRBV18 and TRBJ1-1, is NAGVMQNPRHLVRRRGQEARLRCSPMKGHSHVYWYRQLPEEGLKFMVYLQKENIIDESGMPKERFSAEFPKEGPSILRIQQVVRGDSAAYFCASSPVNRAQNTEAFFGQGTRLTVV.

This clonotype was observed at least ten times. This chain links TRBV24-1 with TRBJ2-3; TRBD2 matches 11 bases. Germline V gene sequence: CDR1 KGHDR, CDR2 SFDVKD. The trim removed 3 bases at V and 2 bases at J, leaving 3 bases unmatched. The CDR3 sequence is 16 residues long. CDR3 sequence: CATSDTTSGITDTQYF. CDR3 coding DNA: TGTGCCACCAGTGATACGACTAGCGGGATCACAGATACGCAGTATTTT.